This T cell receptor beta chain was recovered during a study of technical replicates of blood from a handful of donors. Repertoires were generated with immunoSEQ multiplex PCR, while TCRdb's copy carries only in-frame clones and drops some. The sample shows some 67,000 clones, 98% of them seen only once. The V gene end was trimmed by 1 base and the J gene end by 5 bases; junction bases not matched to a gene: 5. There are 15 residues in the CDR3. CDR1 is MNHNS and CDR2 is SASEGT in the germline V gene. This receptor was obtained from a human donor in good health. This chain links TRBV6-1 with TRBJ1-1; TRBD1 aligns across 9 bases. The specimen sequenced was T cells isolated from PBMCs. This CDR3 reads CASSEGDRAGTEAFF. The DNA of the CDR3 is TGTGCCAGCAGTGAAGGGGACAGGGCCGGGACTGAAGCTTTCTTT.